This TCR beta chain was profiled in a study of blood T cell repertoires in COVID-19. The wider study: The United States, Italy and Spain were the sources of the acute and convalescent COVID-19 samples.

TCRdb's copy holds only in-frame clones and misses some; the assay was immunoSEQ multiplex PCR. In the table there are approximately 150,000 clones, 80% to 90% of which are singletons. This TCR was recovered from a man aged 70 or older with acute or convalescent COVID-19. The sequencing input was peripheral blood.

The CDR3 sequence is CASSPIGQSDQPQHF. DNA of the CDR3: TGTGCCAGCAGCCCCATCGGACAGTCCGATCAGCCCCAGCATTTT. The chain uses TRBV7-9 and TRBJ1-5; D might be TRBD1 (6 bases). Germline V CDR1 and CDR2: SEHNR, FQNEAQ (reference sequence). This CDR3 has 15 amino acids. V gave up 5 bases and J gave up 5 bases, with 16 bases separating them.